These 29 T cell receptor beta chains were sequenced from one sample in a study of T cells expressing NK-cell markers. Reanalyzing the 5' RACE reads, TCRdb keeps one entry per CDR3 protein, without DNA. Found here are about 550,000 distinct CDR3 sequences; the top ten clones hold around 4%. Sequencing input: blood T cells: a sorted CD56 or NKG2C T cell subset, CD4+ or CD8+ T cells, or bulk PBMC T cells (not recorded which). The source is a man between 18 and 35 years old in good health.

The CDR3 protein is CASSYPLQGSRDISYEQYF. This sequence joins TRBV6-8 and TRBJ2-7; TCRdb indicates TRBD1, and absent DNA this call remains unverified. Germline V gene data show CDR1 as MNHGY and CDR2 as SAAAGT. This CDR3 region has 19 residues.

CDR3 protein: CASSSWLAGGTYEQYF. V and J are TRBV6-2 or TRBV6-3 and TRBJ2-7; the TCRdb call, TRBD2, lacks DNA for checking. Looked up from germline, CDR1 is MNHEY and CDR2 is SVGEGT. This CDR3 contains 16 residues.

This CDR3 reads CASSLTGGHTDTQYF. The chain joins TRBV5-1 to TRBJ2-3; TCRdb outputs TRBD1, but without DNA this stays unchecked. The CDR3 is made up of 15 amino acids. Germline CDR1 and CDR2: SGHRS and YFSETQ.

The CDR3: CSVEAQAFSGANVLTF. This rearrangement joins TRBV29-1 to TRBJ2-6; the D gene TCRdb calls, TRBD1, cannot be checked with no DNA. The CDR3 runs to 16 residues. Germline assignment: CDR1 SQVTM and CDR2 ANQGSEA. The variable domain in full, with the rest retrieved from reference TRBV29-1 and TRBJ2-6, is SAVISQKPSRDICQRGTSLTIQCQVDSQVTMMFWYRQQPGQSLTLIATANQGSEATYESGFVIDKFPISRPNLTFSTLTVSNMSPEDSSIYLCSVEAQAFSGANVLTFGAGSRLTVL.

This chain joins TRBV12-3 or TRBV12-4 and TRBJ2-3; TCRdb returns TRBD2, unconfirmable since there is no DNA. The CDR3 has 15 residues. CDR3: CASSLGLGQSDTQYF.

The rearrangement uses TRBV10-3 and TRBJ1-1; TCRdb indicates TRBD1, and absent DNA this call remains unverified. The CDR3 contains 12 residues. CDR1 and CDR2 from the germline V gene are ENHRY and SYGVKD. The CDR3 loop reads CAVTGDNTEAFF.

The V and J genes are TRBV4-2 and TRBJ2-2. This CDR3 region has 16 residues. Germline lookup yields CDR1 LGHNA and CDR2 YNFKEQ. The chain's CDR3 is CASSQERWENTGELFF.

The rearrangement uses TRBV7-8 and TRBJ1-5; TCRdb calls TRBD1, which cannot be checked without DNA. Germline CDR1 and CDR2: SGHVS and FQNEAQ. The CDR3 loop spans 16 amino acids. The CDR3 is CASSPLPGQSNQPQHF. Together with reference TRBV7-8 and TRBJ1-5, the CDR3 gives the full variable domain: GAGVSQSPRYKVAKRGQDVALRCDPISGHVSLFWYQQALGQGPEFLTYFQNEAQLDKSGLPSDRFFAERPEGSVSTLKIQRTQQEDSAVYLCASSPLPGQSNQPQHFGDGTRLSIL.

This rearrangement joins TRBV11-2 to TRBJ2-5; TCRdb's D call, TRBD1, is unchecked because there is no DNA. Germline loops: CDR1 SGHAT, CDR2 FQNNGV. This CDR3 region has 13 residues. The CDR3 is CASSGQGMETQYF.

The chain uses TRBV29-1 and TRBJ1-1. CDR1 and CDR2 from the germline V gene are SQVTM and ANQGSEA. CDR3 length: 13 amino acids. The CDR3 spells CSVGLESTTEAFF.

The V call is TRBV7-2, the J call TRBJ2-2; with no DNA, the TCRdb D assignment of TRBD2 cannot be verified. Germline-derived CDR1 and CDR2 are SGHTA and FQGNSA. This CDR3 has 15 residues. The CDR3: CASSTQGLGAGELFF.

This chain connects TRBV12-3 or TRBV12-4 to TRBJ2-5; checking the TCRdb D call of TRBD1 is not possible without DNA. The CDR3 totals 14 residues. The CDR3 here is CASSLNRLQETQYF.

V is TRBV7-9 and J is TRBJ1-2. Germline V lookup: CDR1 SEHNR, CDR2 FQNEAQ (reference sequence). The CDR3 sequence is 15 residues long. CDR3 protein: CASSLAGRNYYGYTF.

V and J are TRBV29-1 and TRBJ2-5; checking the TCRdb D call of TRBD2 is not possible without DNA. Germline-derived CDR1 and CDR2 are SQVTM and ANQGSEA. CDR3 size: 17 residues. The CDR3 protein is CSVEDHTSGRARETQYF.

The CDR3 reads CASSRIVGVMPKNIQYF. The gene calls are TRBV12-3 or TRBV12-4 and TRBJ2-4; without DNA, the TCRdb call of TRBD1 cannot be checked. This CDR3 has 17 amino acids.

The chain employs TRBV29-1 and TRBJ1-1. The CDR3 is 14 residues long. Germline CDR1 is SQVTM and CDR2 is ANQGSEA. CDR3 sequence: CSVENGETNTEAFF.

The V and J genes are TRBV5-1 and TRBJ2-1. CDR3 size: 11 residues. In germline, CDR1 is SGHRS, CDR2 YFSETQ. The CDR3 loop reads CASTSSHEQFF.

The CDR3 region is CASSPTSGGYEQYF. This chain links TRBV27 with TRBJ2-7; the D call of TRBD2 rests on TCRdb alone, since no DNA is present to check it. Per the germline V gene, CDR1 is MNHEY and CDR2 is SMNVEV (reference sequence). The CDR3 spans 14 residues.

The genes are TRBV5-1 and TRBJ2-7. This CDR3 spans 14 amino acids. Germline V gene lookup returns CDR1 SGHRS and CDR2 YFSETQ. CDR3 residues: CASSLGWQNYEQYF.

V is TRBV12-3 or TRBV12-4 and J is TRBJ2-1. This CDR3 has 15 residues. Here the CDR3 reads CASTSDRGSYNEQFF.

The chain recombines TRBV5-1 with TRBJ1-1; TCRdb's D call, TRBD1, is unchecked because there is no DNA. The CDR3 has 16 amino acids. Germline assignment: CDR1 SGHRS and CDR2 YFSETQ. The CDR3 loop reads CASSSKPQGTNTEAFF.

The V call is TRBV11-2, the J call TRBJ2-1; with no DNA, the TCRdb D assignment of TRBD1 cannot be verified. Germline V gives CDR1 SGHAT, CDR2 FQNNGV. The CDR3 has 15 amino acids. The CDR3 spells CASSSSQYRTNEQFF.

J is TRBJ2-2 and V is TRBV15; with no DNA, the TCRdb D assignment of TRBD1 cannot be verified. There are 16 residues in the CDR3. Germline V gene sequence: CDR1 LNHNV, CDR2 YYDKDF (reference sequence). The CDR3 reads CATSRFIDRGSGELFF. Filled out from reference TRBV15 and TRBJ2-2, the complete variable domain reads DAMVIQNPRYQVTQFGKPVTLSCSQTLNHNVMYWYQQKSSQAPKLLFHYYDKDFNNEADTPDNFQSRRPNTSFCFLDIRSPGLGDTAMYLCATSRFIDRGSGELFFGEGSRLTVL.

This chain links TRBV7-9 with TRBJ2-1. The germline CDR1 and CDR2 sequences are SEHNR and FQNEAQ (reference sequence). This CDR3 spans 13 amino acids. This chain's CDR3 is CASSLALTAEQFF.

The rearrangement uses TRBV24-1 and TRBJ2-7; TCRdb returns TRBD1, unconfirmable since there is no DNA. Germline CDR1 is KGHDR and CDR2 is SFDVKD. The CDR3 consists of 16 residues. The CDR3 reads CATSDIRGQGVGEQYF.

The chain uses TRBV6-5 and TRBJ1-3. The CDR3 loop spans 15 amino acids. Per the germline V gene, CDR1 is MNHEY and CDR2 is SVGAGI. The chain's CDR3 is CASSSPLNNGNTIYF.

The chain has TRBV29-1 and TRBJ2-1. Germline CDR1 is SQVTM and CDR2 is ANQGSEA. CDR3 length: 11 residues. The CDR3 here is CSVEDWGEQFF.

The chain employs TRBV7-3 and TRBJ2-7. The germline V gene encodes CDR1 SGHTA and CDR2 FQGTGA. This CDR3 contains 14 residues. CDR3 loop: CASSPKGRSYEQYF.

V gene TRBV7-2 combines with J gene TRBJ2-1; the D call from TCRdb, TRBD2, cannot be confirmed without DNA. CDR3 length: 14 amino acids. CDR1 and CDR2 (germline): SGHTA, FQGNSA. CDR3 amino acids: CASSEETSVGEQFF.